This T cell receptor beta chain was observed in a study of response to subunit inactivated influenza vaccine. V gave up 9 bases and J gave up 5 bases; unmatched junction bases: 12. The CDR3 length is 14 residues. A remark on this clonotype: Its antigen is as yet unknown.

TCRdb independently ran MiXCR on the RT-PCR reads; one entry per CDR3 protein. This table holds about 700,000 distinct CDR3 sequences, about 15% found once. Notes on the study in general: After each seasonal influenza vaccination, few new T cells are recruited, the authors suggested.

The sequence was collected from a man aged 45 to 65 who received an inactivated influenza vaccine. The rearrangement uses TRBV12-3 or TRBV12-4 and TRBJ2-5; 7 bases are shared with TRBD2. Material: PBMCs from blood, obtained roughly 15 days before vaccination. The CDR3 here is CASRRGGGSETQYF. CDR3 nucleotides: TGTGCCAGTCGTCGTGGGGGGGGGTCCGAGACCCAGTACTTC.